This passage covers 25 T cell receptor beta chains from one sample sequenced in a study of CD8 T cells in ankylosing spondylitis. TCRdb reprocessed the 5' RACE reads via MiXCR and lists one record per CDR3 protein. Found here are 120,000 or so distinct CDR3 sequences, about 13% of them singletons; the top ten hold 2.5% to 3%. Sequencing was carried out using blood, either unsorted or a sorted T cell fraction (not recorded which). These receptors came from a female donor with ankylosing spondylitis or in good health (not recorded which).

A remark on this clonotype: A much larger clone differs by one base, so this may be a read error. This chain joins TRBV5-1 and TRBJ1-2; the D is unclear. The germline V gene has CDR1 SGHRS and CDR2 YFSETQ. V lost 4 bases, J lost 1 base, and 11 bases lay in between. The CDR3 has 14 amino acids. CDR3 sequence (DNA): TGCGCCAGCAGCCAGTCGACAATTAACTATGGCTACACCTTC. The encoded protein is CASSQSTINYGYTF.

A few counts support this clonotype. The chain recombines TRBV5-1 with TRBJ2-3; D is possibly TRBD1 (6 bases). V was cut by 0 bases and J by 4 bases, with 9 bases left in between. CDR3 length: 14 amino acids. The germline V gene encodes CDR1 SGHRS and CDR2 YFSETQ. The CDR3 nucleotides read TGCGCCAGCAGCTTGGACAGGGTAGCAGATACGCAGTATTTT. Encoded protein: CASSLDRVADTQYF.

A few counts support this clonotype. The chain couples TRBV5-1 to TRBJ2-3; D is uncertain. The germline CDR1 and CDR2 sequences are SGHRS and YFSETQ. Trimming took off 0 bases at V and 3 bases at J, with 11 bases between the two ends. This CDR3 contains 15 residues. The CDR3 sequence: CASSLASSSTDTQYF. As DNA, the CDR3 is TGCGCCAGCAGCTTGGCGAGTAGTTCTACAGATACGCAGTATTTT.

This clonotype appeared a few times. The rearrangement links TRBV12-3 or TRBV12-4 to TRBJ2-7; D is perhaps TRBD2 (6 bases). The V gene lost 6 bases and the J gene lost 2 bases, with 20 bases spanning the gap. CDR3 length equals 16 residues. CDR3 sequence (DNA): TGTGCCAGCAGCCATCGGAGGGATATAAATCCCTACGAGCAGTACTTC. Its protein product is CASSHRRDINPYEQYF.

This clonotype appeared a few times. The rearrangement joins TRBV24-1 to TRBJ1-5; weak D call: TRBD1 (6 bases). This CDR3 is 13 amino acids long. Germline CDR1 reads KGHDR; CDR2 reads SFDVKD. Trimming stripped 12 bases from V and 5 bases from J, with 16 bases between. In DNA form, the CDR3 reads TGTGCCCCCGGGGGCAGAGGGGATCAGCCCCAGCATTTT. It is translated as CAPGGRGDQPQHF.

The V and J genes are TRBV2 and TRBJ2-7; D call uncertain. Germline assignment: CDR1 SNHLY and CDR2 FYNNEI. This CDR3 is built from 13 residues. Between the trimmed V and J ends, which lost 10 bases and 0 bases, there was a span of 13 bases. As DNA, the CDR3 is TGTGCCATCCTGCTTCTCATCTCCTACGAGCAGTACTTC. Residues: CAILLLISYEQYF. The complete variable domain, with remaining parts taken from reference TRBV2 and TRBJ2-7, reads EPEVTQTPSHQVTQMGQEVILRCVPISNHLYFYWYRQILGQKVEFLVSFYNNEISEKSEIFDDQFSVERPDGSNFTLKIRSTKLEDSAMYFCAILLLISYEQYFGPGTRLTVT.

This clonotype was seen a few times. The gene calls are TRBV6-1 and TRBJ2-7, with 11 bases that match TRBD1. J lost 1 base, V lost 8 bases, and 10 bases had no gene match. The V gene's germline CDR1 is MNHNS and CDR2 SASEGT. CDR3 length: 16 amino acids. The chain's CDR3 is CASAFSRDRGSYEQYF. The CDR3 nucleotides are TGTGCCAGCGCTTTTTCCCGGGACAGGGGGTCCTACGAGCAGTACTTC.

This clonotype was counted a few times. As DNA, the CDR3 is TGCAGTTCAAGGGCCGCTGGTGAAAAACTGTTTTTT. This translates into CSSRAAGEKLFF. The chain has TRBV20-1 and TRBJ1-4; the D is unclear. The CDR3 is 12 amino acids. Germline CDR1 and CDR2: DFQATT and SNEGSKA (reference sequence). V lost 8 bases and J 7 bases, leaving 14 bases between the germline ends.

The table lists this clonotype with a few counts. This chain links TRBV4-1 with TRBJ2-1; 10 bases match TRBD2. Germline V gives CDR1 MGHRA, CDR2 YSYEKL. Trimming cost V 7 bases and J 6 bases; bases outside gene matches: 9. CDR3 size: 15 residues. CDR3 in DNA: TGCGCCAGCACCAAACTAGCGGGAAACGTCAATGAGCAGTTCTTC. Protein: CASTKLAGNVNEQFF.

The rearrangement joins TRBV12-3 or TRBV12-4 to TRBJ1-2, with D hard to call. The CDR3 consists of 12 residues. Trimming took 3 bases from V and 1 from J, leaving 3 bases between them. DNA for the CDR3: TGTGCCAGCAGTTTTTTTAACTATGGCTACACCTTC. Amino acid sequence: CASSFFNYGYTF.

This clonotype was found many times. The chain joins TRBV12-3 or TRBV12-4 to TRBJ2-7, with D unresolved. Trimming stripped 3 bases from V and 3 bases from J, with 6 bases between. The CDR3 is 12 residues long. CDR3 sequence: CASSFSVYEQYF. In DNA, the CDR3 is TGTGCCAGCAGTTTTTCGGTCTACGAGCAGTACTTC.

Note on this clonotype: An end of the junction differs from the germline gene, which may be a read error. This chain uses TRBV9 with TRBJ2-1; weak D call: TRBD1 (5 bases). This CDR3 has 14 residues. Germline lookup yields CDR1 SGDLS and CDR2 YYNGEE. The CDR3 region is CARSVFAGPNEQFF. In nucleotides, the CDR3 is TGTGCCAGGAGCGTATTCGCAGGGCCGAATGAGCAGTTCTTC.

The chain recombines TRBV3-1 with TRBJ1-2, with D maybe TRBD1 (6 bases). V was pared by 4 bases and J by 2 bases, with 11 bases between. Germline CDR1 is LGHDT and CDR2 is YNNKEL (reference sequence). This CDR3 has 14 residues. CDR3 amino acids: CASSRGQSNYGYTF. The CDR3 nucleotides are TGTGCCAGCAGCCGCGGACAGTCCAACTATGGCTACACCTTC. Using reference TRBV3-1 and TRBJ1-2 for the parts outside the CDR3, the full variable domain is DTAVSQTPKYLVTQMGNDKSIKCEQNLGHDTMYWYKQDSKKFLKIMFSYNNKELIINETVPNRFSPKSPDKAHLNLHINSLELGDSAVYFCASSRGQSNYGYTFGSGTRLTVV.

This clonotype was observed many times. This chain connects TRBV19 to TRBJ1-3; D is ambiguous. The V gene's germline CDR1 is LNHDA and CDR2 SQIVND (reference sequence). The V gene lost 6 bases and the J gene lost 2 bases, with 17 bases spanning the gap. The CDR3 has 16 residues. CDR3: CASSQNPTKAGNTIYF. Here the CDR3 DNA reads TGTGCCAGTAGCCAGAATCCGACAAAAGCTGGAAACACCATATATTTT.

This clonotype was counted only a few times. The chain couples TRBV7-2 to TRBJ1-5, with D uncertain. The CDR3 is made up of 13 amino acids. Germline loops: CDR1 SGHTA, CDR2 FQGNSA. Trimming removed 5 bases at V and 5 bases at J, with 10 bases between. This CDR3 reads CASSPTRYQPQHF. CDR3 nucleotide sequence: TGTGCCAGCAGCCCGACCCGCTATCAGCCCCAGCATTTT.

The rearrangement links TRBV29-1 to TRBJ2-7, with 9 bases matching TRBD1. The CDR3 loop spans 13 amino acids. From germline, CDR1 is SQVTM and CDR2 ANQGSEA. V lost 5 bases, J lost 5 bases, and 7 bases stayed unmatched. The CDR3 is CSVPGQGLHEQYF. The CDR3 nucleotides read TGCAGCGTTCCAGGACAGGGGTTACACGAGCAGTACTTC.

CDR3 sequence: CASSRDSWGNQPQHF. The CDR3 bases are TGTGCCAGCAGTCGGGACAGTTGGGGAAATCAGCCCCAGCATTTT. The rearrangement links TRBV12-3 or TRBV12-4 to TRBJ1-5; 7 nucleotides line up with TRBD1. The length of the CDR3 is 15 residues. With 5 bases clipped from V and 4 bases from J, the junction kept 8 bases outside the gene matches.

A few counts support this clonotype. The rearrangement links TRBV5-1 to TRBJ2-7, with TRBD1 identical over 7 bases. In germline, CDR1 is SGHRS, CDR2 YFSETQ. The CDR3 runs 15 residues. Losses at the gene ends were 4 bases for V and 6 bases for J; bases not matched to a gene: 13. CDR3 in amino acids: CASSRHGTAALEQYF. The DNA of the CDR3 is TGCGCCAGCAGCCGCCATGGGACAGCCGCCCTCGAGCAGTACTTC.

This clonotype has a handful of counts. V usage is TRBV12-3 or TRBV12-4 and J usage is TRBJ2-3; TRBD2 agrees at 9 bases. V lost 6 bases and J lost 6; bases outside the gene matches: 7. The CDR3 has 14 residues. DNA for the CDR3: TGTGCCAGCAGGAGACTAGCGGAAGGGGATACGCAGTATTTT. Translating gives CASRRLAEGDTQYF.

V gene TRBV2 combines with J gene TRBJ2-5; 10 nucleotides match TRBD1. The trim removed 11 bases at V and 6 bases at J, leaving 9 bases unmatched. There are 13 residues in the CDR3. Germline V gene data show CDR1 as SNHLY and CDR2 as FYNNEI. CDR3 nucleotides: TGTGCCGGTCAGACAGGGGGCTTAAAGACCCAGTACTTC. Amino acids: CAGQTGGLKTQYF.

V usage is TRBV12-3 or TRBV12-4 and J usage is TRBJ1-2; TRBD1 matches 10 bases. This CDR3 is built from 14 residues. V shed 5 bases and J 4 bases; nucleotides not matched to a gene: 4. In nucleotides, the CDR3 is TGTGCCAGCAGTGGTGGGACAGGGGCCTATGGCTACACCTTC. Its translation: CASSGGTGAYGYTF.

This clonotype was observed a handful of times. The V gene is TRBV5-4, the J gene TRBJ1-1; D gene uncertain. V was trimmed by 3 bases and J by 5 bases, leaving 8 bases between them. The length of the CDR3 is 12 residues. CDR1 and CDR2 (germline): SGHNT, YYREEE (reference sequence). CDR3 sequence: CASSWIGTEAFF. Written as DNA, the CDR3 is TGTGCCAGCAGCTGGATAGGAACTGAAGCTTTCTTT. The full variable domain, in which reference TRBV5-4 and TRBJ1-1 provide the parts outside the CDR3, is ETGVTQSPTHLIKTRGQQVTLRCSSQSGHNTVSWYQQALGQGPQFIFQYYREEENGRGNFPPRFSGLQFPNYSSELNVNALELDDSALYLCASSWIGTEAFFGQGTRLTVV.

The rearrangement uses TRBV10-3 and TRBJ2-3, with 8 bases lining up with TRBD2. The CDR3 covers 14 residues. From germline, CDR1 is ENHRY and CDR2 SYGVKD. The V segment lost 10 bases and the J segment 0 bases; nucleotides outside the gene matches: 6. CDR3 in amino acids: CATASGPSTDTQYF. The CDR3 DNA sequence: TGTGCCACCGCTAGCGGGCCGAGCACAGATACGCAGTATTTT.

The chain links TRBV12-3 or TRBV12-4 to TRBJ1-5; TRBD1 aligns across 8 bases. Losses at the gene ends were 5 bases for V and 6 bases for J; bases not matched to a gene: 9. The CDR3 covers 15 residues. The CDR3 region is CASSLNDRGPQPQHF. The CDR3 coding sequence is TGTGCCAGCAGTCTAAACGACAGGGGCCCTCAGCCCCAGCATTTT.

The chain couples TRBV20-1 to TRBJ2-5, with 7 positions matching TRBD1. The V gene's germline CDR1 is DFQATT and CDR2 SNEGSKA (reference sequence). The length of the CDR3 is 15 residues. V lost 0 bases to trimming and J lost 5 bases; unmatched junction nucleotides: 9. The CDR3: CSARESARRGETQYF. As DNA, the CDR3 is TGCAGTGCTAGAGAATCCGCACGCAGGGGGGAGACCCAGTACTTC.